This T cell receptor (beta chain) appears in the sequencing data of a study of shared clonotypes between healthy human individuals (dated by TCRdb to the early 2020s). Some background on the complete study: The cohort comprised a couple of women and a few men aged 18 to 49 years. Per donor, three plates each were used for CD4 naive and CD4 memory, two for CD8 naive, and one for CD8 memory. To estimate repertoire size and how much clonotype sharing occurs between individuals, the study deeply sequenced the blood TCR repertoires of five healthy adults. To increase sequencing depth and limit assay-specific biases, different laboratories used diverse techniques to prepare libraries and sequence TCR repertoires. Each donor's leukapheresis produced roughly between about 0.8 and 8.9 billion PBMCs.

Using the deep immunoSEQ assay, multiplex PCR amplified TCR CDR3 regions from genomic DNA. Extracted genomic DNA from each cell subset was spread evenly across all wells of several immunoSEQ 96-well plates, with each plate serving as a replicate. Each replicate PCR for sorted subsets received approximately 220 ng genomic DNA, equal to tens of thousands of T cell genomes. Purified libraries were measured with a Qubit 3.0 fluorometer, size-checked on a Bioanalyzer 2100, and measured again with the KAPA Library Quantification kit. Every immunoSEQ 96-well plate was sequenced on a dedicated single-read 150-cycle Illumina NextSeq 550 flow cell. The original methods were these. The immunoSEQ output contained only junctional sequences without quality scores, so filtering could not match that applied to full-length reads. To assign V/J genes and CDR3, sequences were annotated using PyIR, a Python wrapper for IgBLAST v1.9, with IMGT germline references. Reads with weak V/J assignments (E-value above 1e-6), missing CDR3, stop codons, out-of-frame junctions, or ambiguous translated residues were removed. V3J clonotypes were defined by identical inferred V gene, J gene, and CDR3 amino acid sequence. To compute the percentage overlap between repertoires, the number of shared unique clonotypes was divided by the size of the smaller repertoire. Repertoire richness was assessed with RTK rarefaction, the Chao1 estimator, and Recon v2.1 estimates of unobserved clonotypes. Generation probabilities were computed with OLGA for all TCRbeta clonotypes obtained by the gDNA method from several donors. The immuneACCESS repertoire file appears here via TCRdb, limited to in-frame rearrangements. These files lack a portion of the clones; in checked studies, under half of the deficit traces to unresolved V genes, and the cause of the others is not known. That table is the source of V, J and clone size, and D and trimming were worked out from the DNA. The sample table contains nearly 1 million clones; only one count was recorded for about three quarters of them. Approximately 1.5% of the sample lies in the top ten.

Counted from cysteine to phenylalanine, this CDR3 has 15 amino acids. The kept DNA is CDR3 alone, 45 bases in frame from the first base. Germline trimming amounts to 6 bases on V and 3 bases on J, with 10 as the count of junction bases outside the gene matches. CDR1 and CDR2, looked up from the germline V gene, are KGHSH and LQKENI. In the case of this clone: No cognate antigen has been identified for it. Base quality data are lacking; no much larger clone is found one base away.

Healthy HIV-negative adults with no recently reported acute infections or vaccinations were included as donors. Only Caucasian adults living in Nashville, Tennessee, USA were represented among the donors. CD4+ T cells were enriched by magnetic negative selection; naive cells were then positively selected on CD45RA, and the negative fraction formed the memory subset. Blood was obtained by leukapheresis, after which PBMCs were separated by Ficoll-Histopaque density gradient centrifugation and cryopreserved in liquid nitrogen vapor phase. Analytical flow cytometry was used to check the purity and quantity of each magnetically sorted T cell population. Genomic DNA was isolated from each sorted fraction and quantified by UV absorbance on a Nanodrop 2000c. The investigation overall reported the following: Because the study included a small number of donors, the genetic and exposure-history diversity represented was limited. Rarefaction of sorted-subset datasets indicated incomplete sequencing despite the large sequencing depth. Sampling was restricted to blood, and TCR repertoires in tissues likely differ from the TCR repertoires found in blood. Naive subsets generally had larger estimated clonotype richness than memory subsets. Across a few donors, approximately 5% of naive CD4, roughly 3.3% of naive CD8, roughly 2.2% of memory CD4, and over 0.35% of memory CD8 clonotypes were shared. Compared with non-shared clonotypes, the clonotypes found in all four sorted-subset donors had higher generation probabilities. Pairwise subsampling indicated that sequencing depth was expected to affect the degree of clonotype sharing among donors.

Sequencing input: memory CD4+ T cells sorted from blood. The cell subset or site tag for this specimen amounts to: CD45RA-negative fraction. The TCR sequence derives from a man between 18 and 35 years old in good health. The V gene is TRBV18 and the J gene is TRBJ1-2; TRBD1 lines up with 7 middle nucleotides. At the DNA level, the sequence is TGTGCCAGCTCTCCGGGACAGAGTACCCACTATGGCTACACCTTC. Its translation reads: CASSPGQSTHYGYTF.